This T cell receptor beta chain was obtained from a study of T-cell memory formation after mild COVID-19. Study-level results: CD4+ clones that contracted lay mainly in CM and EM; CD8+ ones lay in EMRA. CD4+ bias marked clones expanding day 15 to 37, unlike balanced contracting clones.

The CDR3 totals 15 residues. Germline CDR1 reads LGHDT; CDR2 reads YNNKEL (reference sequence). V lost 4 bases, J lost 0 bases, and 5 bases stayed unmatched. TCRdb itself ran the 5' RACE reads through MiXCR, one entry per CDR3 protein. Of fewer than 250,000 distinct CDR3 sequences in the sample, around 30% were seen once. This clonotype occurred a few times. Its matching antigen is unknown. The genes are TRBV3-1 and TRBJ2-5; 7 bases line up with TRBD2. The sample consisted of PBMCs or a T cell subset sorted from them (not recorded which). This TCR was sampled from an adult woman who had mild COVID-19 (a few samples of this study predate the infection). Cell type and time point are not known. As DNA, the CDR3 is TGTGCCAGCAGCCCTCGGCTAGCGGACCAAGAGACCCAGTACTTC. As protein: CASSPRLADQETQYF.